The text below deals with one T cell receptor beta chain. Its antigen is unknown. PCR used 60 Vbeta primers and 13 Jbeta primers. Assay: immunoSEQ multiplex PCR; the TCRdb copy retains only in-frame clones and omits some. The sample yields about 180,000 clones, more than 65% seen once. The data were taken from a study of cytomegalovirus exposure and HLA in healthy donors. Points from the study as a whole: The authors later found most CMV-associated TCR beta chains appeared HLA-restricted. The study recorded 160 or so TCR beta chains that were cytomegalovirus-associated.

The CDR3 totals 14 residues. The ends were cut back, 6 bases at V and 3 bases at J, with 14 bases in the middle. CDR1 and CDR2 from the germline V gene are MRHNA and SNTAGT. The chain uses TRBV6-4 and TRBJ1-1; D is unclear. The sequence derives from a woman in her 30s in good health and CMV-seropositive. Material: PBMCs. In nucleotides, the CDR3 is TGTGCCAGCAGGATGAGTGCGGAGTACACTGAAGCTTTCTTT. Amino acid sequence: CASRMSAEYTEAFF.